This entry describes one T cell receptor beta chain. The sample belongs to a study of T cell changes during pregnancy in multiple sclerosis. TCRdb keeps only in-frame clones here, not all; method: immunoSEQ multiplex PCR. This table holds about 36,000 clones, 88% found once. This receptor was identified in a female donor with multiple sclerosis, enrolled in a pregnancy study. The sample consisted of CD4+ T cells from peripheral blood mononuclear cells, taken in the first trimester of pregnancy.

CDR3 sequence: CASSERTSGTYEQYF. The CDR3 DNA follows: TGTGCCAGCAGTGAACGCACTAGCGGGACTTACGAGCAGTACTTC. The gene calls are TRBV2 and TRBJ2-7; 10 bases are a match to TRBD2. The junction had 5 bases not matched to a gene; V was cut back by 2 bases and J by 4 bases. Germline V CDR1 and CDR2: SNHLY, FYNNEI. The CDR3 extends over 15 amino acids.